This passage covers 23 T cell receptor beta chains from one sample sequenced in a study of control samples from healthy donors and cancer patients. Libraries were prepared by immunoSEQ multiplex PCR; TCRdb keeps only in-frame clonotypes and omits some of them. Counted here are roughly 100,000 clones, about four fifths occurring once; the ten biggest clones make up 13%. Sequenced input: blood. All receptors derive from a woman in her forties or fifties in good health.

The chain carries TRBV25-1 and TRBJ1-2, with D hard to call. Germline-derived CDR1 and CDR2 are MGHDK and SYGVNS. V was clipped by 3 bases and J by 7 bases, with 15 bases between them. The length of the CDR3 is 14 residues. The CDR3 coding sequence is TGTGCCAGCAGTGATGAGGGCCTCCGGGGTGGCTACACCTTC. This sequence encodes CASSDEGLRGGYTF.

This sequence joins TRBV5-4 and TRBJ2-3; TRBD1 agrees at 11 bases. The CDR3 runs to 16 residues. CDR1 and CDR2 (germline): SGHNT, YYREEE (reference sequence). Losses at the gene ends were 5 bases for V and 3 bases for J; bases not matched to a gene: 8. The CDR3 loop reads CASSLPRDRGTDTQYF. The CDR3 bases are TGTGCCAGCAGTCTGCCCCGGGACAGGGGGACAGATACGCAGTATTTT.

The chain has TRBV7-9 and TRBJ2-5; TRBD1 matches 9 bases. Germline V lookup: CDR1 SEHNR, CDR2 FQNEAQ (reference sequence). The CDR3 sequence is 15 residues long. V trimming: 1 base; J trimming: 5 bases; junction bases outside the gene matches: 5. The CDR3 DNA reads as TGTGCCAGCAGCTTAGGCGGACAGGGGAGGGAGACCCAGTACTTC. This encodes CASSLGGQGRETQYF.

The chain combines TRBV27 with TRBJ1-6; no clear D. The ends were cut back, 7 bases at V and 9 bases at J, with 10 bases in the middle. The CDR3 runs to 12 residues. The V gene's germline CDR1 is MNHEY and CDR2 SMNVEV (reference sequence). As DNA, the CDR3 is TGTGCCAGCAATGCGCCGGGTTCACCCCTCCACTTT. It translates to CASNAPGSPLHF.

The genes are TRBV6-6 and TRBJ2-1, with 9 bases aligning to TRBD1. Germline trimming cut 2 bases from V and 8 bases from J; bases unmatched to any gene: 7. The CDR3 runs to 15 residues. CDR1 MNHNY and CDR2 SVGAGI come from the germline V gene (reference sequence). The CDR3 sequence is CASSYGRQGVHEQFF. CDR3 nucleotide sequence: TGTGCCAGCAGTTACGGGCGACAGGGGGTCCATGAGCAGTTCTTC.

The chain has TRBV27 and TRBJ2-7, with D hard to call. The CDR3 consists of 16 residues. Germline V gene data show CDR1 as MNHEY and CDR2 as SMNVEV (reference sequence). V was clipped by 3 bases and J by 0 bases, with 15 bases between them. CDR3 loop: CASSLSWGKGSYEQYF. As DNA, the CDR3 is TGTGCCAGCAGTTTGTCATGGGGAAAGGGCTCCTACGAGCAGTACTTC.

This rearrangement joins TRBV19 to TRBJ2-7, with 9 bases aligning to TRBD1. Trimming cost V 0 bases and J 5 bases; bases outside gene matches: 8. The germline gives CDR1 LNHDA, CDR2 SQIVND (reference sequence). CDR3 length: 16 residues. The CDR3 is CASSIDLGTGTDEQYF. For the CDR3, the DNA is TGTGCCAGTAGTATAGATCTCGGGACAGGGACAGACGAGCAGTACTTC. Complete variable domain (other parts from reference TRBV19 and TRBJ2-7): DGGITQSPKYLFRKEGQNVTLSCEQNLNHDAMYWYRQDPGQGLRLIYYSQIVNDFQKGDIAEGYSVSREKKESFPLTVTSAQKNPTAFYLCASSIDLGTGTDEQYFGPGTRLTVT.

The chain uses TRBV9 and TRBJ2-7; 9 positions match TRBD2. This CDR3 has 11 amino acids. In germline, CDR1 is SGDLS, CDR2 YYNGEE. DNA of the CDR3: TGTGCCAGCAGCGTAGTCTCCCTAGCGGGAGTC. Translated, it gives CASSVVSLAGV.

This clone was detected a few times. V usage is TRBV6-5 and J usage is TRBJ2-3; D uncertain. Between the trimmed V and J ends, which lost 0 bases and 10 bases, there was a span of 17 bases. The germline V gene has CDR1 MNHEY and CDR2 SVGAGI. This CDR3 region has 15 residues. CDR3 amino acids: CASSYSVFHGQAQYF. CDR3 sequence (DNA): TGTGCCAGCAGTTACTCGGTGTTTCACGGCCAGGCGCAGTATTTT.

J is TRBJ2-4 and V is TRBV6-2 or TRBV6-3, with D maybe TRBD2 (5 bases). Germline loops: CDR1 MNHEY, CDR2 SVGEGT. The length of the CDR3 is 16 residues. V lost 5 bases, J lost 0 bases, and 14 bases lay in between. The DNA of the CDR3 is TGTGCCAGCAGTCTTCGGGAATTACTAGCCAAAAACATTCAGTACTTC. Encoded protein: CASSLRELLAKNIQYF.

V gene TRBV15 combines with J gene TRBJ2-5; 9 positions match TRBD1. Trimming took 0 bases from V and 1 from J; bases not matched to a gene: 6. This CDR3 comprises 17 residues. Germline lookup yields CDR1 LNHNV and CDR2 YYDKDF (reference sequence). CDR3 nucleotide sequence: TGTGCCACCAGCAGAGAACAGGGGGCCCATTTCCAAGAGACCCAGTACTTC. Translation gives CATSREQGAHFQETQYF.

This sequence joins TRBV5-6 and TRBJ2-5; D gene uncertain. Germline CDR1 SGHDT, CDR2 YYEEEE. Trimming stripped 4 bases from V and 0 bases from J, with 16 bases between. This CDR3 is 16 amino acids long. The CDR3 is CASSHRTEHYQETQYF. CDR3 sequence (DNA): TGTGCCAGCAGCCACCGGACGGAGCATTACCAAGAGACCCAGTACTTC.

The V and J genes are TRBV19 and TRBJ2-4, with D hard to call. The CDR3 contains 16 residues. Trimming pared 5 bases from V and 8 bases from J, leaving 22 bases between. Germline V CDR1 and CDR2: LNHDA, SQIVND (reference sequence). The CDR3 protein is CASSYRPTRTEDIQYF. The CDR3 DNA follows: TGTGCCAGTAGTTATAGGCCAACTCGAACCGAGGACATTCAGTACTTC.

The chain recombines TRBV7-2 with TRBJ2-6; no reliable D call. The CDR3 is 13 residues long. V gave up 6 bases and J gave up 0 bases, with 3 bases separating them. The germline V gene encodes CDR1 SGHTA and CDR2 FQGNSA. CDR3 residues: CASRASGANVLTF. The CDR3 nucleotides are TGTGCCAGCAGAGCCTCTGGGGCCAACGTCCTGACTTTC.

Of note for this clone: Germline and junction disagree at one end, which may indicate a read error. The chain joins TRBV3-1 (or the pseudogene TRBV3-2) to TRBJ2-6, with 9 positions matching TRBD1. CDR1 is LGHDT, CDR2 YNNKEL, per germline (reference sequence). This CDR3 has 19 amino acids. The CDR3 DNA is TGTGCCGGCAGTCAAAACAGGGGGCGCGAAATCTCTGGGGCCAACGTCCTGACTTTC. Its translation: CAGSQNRGREISGANVLTF.

The chain couples TRBV11-3 to TRBJ1-1; TRBD1 agrees at 10 bases. The CDR3 runs to 14 residues. Germline CDR1 and CDR2: SGHNT and YENEEA. V dropped 5 bases and J dropped 11; count of bases not matched to a gene: 11. The CDR3 DNA sequence: TGTGCCAGCAGCCGGGACAGGGGAAAGTTTGGTGCTTTCTTT. Protein: CASSRDRGKFGAFF.

The chain is built from TRBV19 and TRBJ2-4, with D perhaps TRBD1 (6 bases). The V and J ends lost 3 bases and 9 bases respectively, with 12 bases between them. CDR1 and CDR2 from the germline V gene are LNHDA and SQIVND (reference sequence). CDR3 size: 13 residues. The CDR3 nucleotides read TGTGCCAGTAGTATGGGACAAGGGCTCATTCAGTACTTC. Amino acid sequence: CASSMGQGLIQYF.

The chain uses TRBV5-8 and TRBJ2-2, with D perhaps TRBD1 (5 bases). The CDR3 has 16 amino acids. Germline CDR1 reads SGHTS; CDR2 reads YDEGEE. The V end lost 0 bases, the J end lost 4 bases, and 13 bases lay between the germline ends. The CDR3 region is CASSLAVRVSTGELFF. CDR3 DNA: TGTGCCAGCAGCTTGGCCGTCAGGGTGTCCACCGGGGAGCTGTTTTTT.

The chain carries TRBV9 and TRBJ2-3, with D perhaps matching TRBD1 (5 bases). CDR1 and CDR2 (germline): SGDLS, YYNGEE. Trimming cost V 4 bases and J 6 bases, with 12 bases left between them. The CDR3 is made up of 13 amino acids. DNA for the CDR3: TGTGCCAGCAGCTCTCGGACATTGGATACGCAGTATTTT. Protein product: CASSSRTLDTQYF.

The count of this clone is one. J is TRBJ2-5 and V is TRBV18; possibly TRBD1 or TRBD2 for D (5 bases each). The CDR3 length is 15 residues. Trimming took 3 bases from V and 5 from J, leaving 16 bases between them. Germline-derived CDR1 and CDR2 are KGHSH and LQKENI. The DNA of the CDR3 is TGTGCCAGCTCACCCTACCGGGACCGGTGGGAGACCCAGTACTTC. It yields the protein CASSPYRDRWETQYF.

This chain links TRBV2 with TRBJ1-5, with 11 bases matching TRBD1. Germline V CDR1 and CDR2: SNHLY, FYNNEI. This CDR3 contains 16 residues. Germline trimming cut 2 bases from V and 5 bases from J; bases unmatched to any gene: 5. The CDR3 sequence is CASSEPGQGVHQPQHF. The CDR3 DNA follows: TGTGCCAGCAGTGAACCGGGACAGGGGGTCCATCAGCCCCAGCATTTT.

A note on this clone: A read error may produce the germline difference seen at one junction end. J is TRBJ2-2 and V is TRBV7-7; 10 bases are a match to TRBD1. The CDR3 has 14 amino acids. Germline assignment: CDR1 SSHAT and CDR2 FNYEAQ (reference sequence). CDR3: CASSRDRGVGELFF. The CDR3 nucleotides read TGTGCTAGCAGCAGGGACAGGGGCGTAGGGGAGCTGTTTTTT.

This clone was seen only once. The chain joins TRBV4-2 to TRBJ2-7; D is tentatively TRBD1 or TRBD2 (5 bases each). Germline assignment: CDR1 LGHNA and CDR2 YNFKEQ. V was shortened by 4 bases and J by 3 bases, with 13 bases between the two germline ends. The CDR3 has 14 amino acids. The DNA of the CDR3 is TGTGCCAGCAGCCTGGGGACGAGCGACTACGAGCAGTACTTC. This sequence encodes CASSLGTSDYEQYF.